A single sample is the source of the 25 T cell receptor beta chains below, sequenced in a study of T cells in Graves' hyperthyroidism and ophthalmopathy. Amplification of TCR beta CDR3 regions was performed using RNA transcripts as template. First-round RT-PCR with HTBI primers amplified the TCR CDR3 region. Using its own MiXCR run on the multiplex PCR reads, TCRdb lists one record per CDR3 protein. This sample yields around 190,000 distinct CDR3 sequences, of which about 17% are seen a single time; 53% belongs to the top ten. The sample was blood. All receptors derive from a woman aged 50 to 65 with Graves' hyperthyroidism.

This clonotype showed up many times. The DNA of the CDR3 is TGTGCCTGGAGTCCCGGGACAGAAGATGGCTACACCTTC. It codes for CAWSPGTEDGYTF. The chain employs TRBV30 and TRBJ1-2, with TRBD1 matching 7 bases. Trimming took 2 bases from V and 6 from J; bases not matched to a gene: 6. Germline CDR1 reads GTSNPN; CDR2 reads SVGIG (reference sequence). CDR3 size: 13 residues.

This clonotype occurred many times. This chain uses TRBV6-1 with TRBJ2-7; 7 bases map to TRBD1. Trimming at V came to 7 bases and at J to 0 bases, leaving 6 bases not matched to a gene. The germline gives CDR1 MNHNS, CDR2 SASEGT. The CDR3 runs to 14 residues. The DNA for the CDR3 is TGTGCCAGCACTAGGGACAGAGCCTCCTACGAGCAGTACTTC. Its protein is CASTRDRASYEQYF.

This clonotype appeared many times. The J gene is TRBJ1-1, the V gene TRBV27, with D tentatively TRBD1 (5 bases). The germline V gene has CDR1 MNHEY and CDR2 SMNVEV (reference sequence). Trimming removed 2 bases at V and 6 bases at J, with 10 bases between. This CDR3 is 13 amino acids long. The CDR3 DNA is TGTGCCAGCAGTTTAAATCGGGGGGCTGAAGCTTTCTTT. Its protein is CASSLNRGAEAFF.

The genes are TRBV20-1 and TRBJ1-2; weak D call: TRBD1 (6 bases). This CDR3 region has 13 residues. Germline CDR1 DFQATT, CDR2 SNEGSKA (reference sequence). Trimming left V 3 bases short and J 2 bases short, with 10 bases between. CDR3 bases: TGCAGTGCTAGTGAGGGGGGAAACTATGGCTACACCTTC. Residues: CSASEGGNYGYTF.

CDR3 in amino acids: CASSIGDRRRDTQYF. The CDR3 region has the DNA TGTGCCAGTAGTATTGGGGACAGGCGGCGAGATACGCAGTATTTT. The chain carries TRBV19 and TRBJ2-3, with 8 positions matching TRBD1. This CDR3 contains 15 residues. Germline loops: CDR1 LNHDA, CDR2 SQIVND (reference sequence). V was pared by 3 bases and J by 5 bases, with 7 bases of the junction left unmatched.

This clonotype came up a few times. This chain connects TRBV4-1 to TRBJ1-4; D is undetermined. Per germline, CDR1 MGHRA and CDR2 YSYEKL. Trimming pared 4 bases from V and 0 bases from J, leaving 9 bases between. CDR3 length: 15 residues. CDR3 sequence (DNA): TGCGCCAGCAGCCCGAGCCCGACAACTAATGAAAAACTGTTTTTT. It yields the protein CASSPSPTTNEKLFF.

In its sample, this clonotype was seen a few times. The chain has TRBV5-1 and TRBJ1-2, with TRBD1 matching 8 bases. CDR3 length equals 14 residues. V was clipped by 3 bases and J by 7 bases; unmatched bases: 8. The germline CDR1 and CDR2 sequences are SGHRS and YFSETQ. CDR3 in amino acids: CASSSTGDQGGYTF. In DNA form, the CDR3 reads TGCGCCAGCAGCTCGACAGGGGATCAGGGTGGCTACACCTTC.

The chain uses TRBV27 and TRBJ2-5; 12 nucleotides match TRBD2. The CDR3 consists of 11 residues. Germline-derived CDR1 and CDR2 are MNHEY and SMNVEV (reference sequence). After removal of 11 bases from V and 10 bases from J, the junction contained 5 bases not matched to a gene. The CDR3 bases are TGTGCCGCGGGACTAGCGGGCCGCCAGTACTTC. It specifies CAAGLAGRQYF.

This clonotype was seen ten or more times. The chain has TRBV20-1 and TRBJ1-5; D call uncertain. CDR1 is DFQATT and CDR2 is SNEGSKA in the germline V gene (reference sequence). The length of the CDR3 is 12 residues. Written as DNA, the CDR3 is TGCAGCCAAGGGTCGGGCAATCAGCCCCAGCATTTT. Amino acids: CSQGSGNQPQHF.

The table lists this clonotype with a few counts. The chain carries TRBV18 and TRBJ1-1; possible D gene TRBD1, 6 bases. The CDR3 runs to 12 residues. Deletions cut 4 bases from V and 6 bases from J, with 9 bases between. The germline CDR1 and CDR2 sequences are KGHSH and LQKENI. CDR3 residues: CASSRQGPEAFF. Written as DNA, the CDR3 is TGTGCCAGCTCACGCCAGGGGCCTGAAGCTTTCTTT.

This clonotype was recorded many times. This chain connects TRBV28 to TRBJ2-5; TRBD2 might be the D (6 bases). Germline loops: CDR1 MDHEN, CDR2 SYDVKM. The CDR3 has 13 residues. V dropped 3 bases and J dropped 5 bases, with 10 bases sitting between them. CDR3 coding DNA: TGTGCCAGCAGTTTGGAGGGACGGGAGACCCAGTACTTC. Protein sequence: CASSLEGRETQYF.

This chain connects TRBV30 to TRBJ1-1; tentatively, D is TRBD1 (6 bases). The CDR3 extends over 14 amino acids. The germline V gene encodes CDR1 GTSNPN and CDR2 SVGIG (reference sequence). With 3 bases removed from V and 4 bases from J, the gap between germline ends came to 15 bases. This chain's CDR3 is CAWRERGGITEAFF. In nucleotides, the CDR3 is TGTGCCTGGAGGGAAAGGGGGGGAATCACTGAAGCTTTCTTT.

In its sample, this clonotype was seen many times. The V and J genes are TRBV11-1 and TRBJ2-7; 7 nucleotides line up with TRBD2. Germline V lookup: CDR1 SGHAT, CDR2 FQDESV (reference sequence). CDR3 length: 15 residues. V shed 4 bases, J shed 0 bases, and the junction held 6 bases outside the gene matches. CDR3 in amino acids: CASSSGLVGSYEQYF. The CDR3 bases are TGTGCCAGCAGCTCAGGACTAGTCGGCTCCTACGAGCAGTACTTC.

This chain links TRBV19 with TRBJ2-7; possibly TRBD1 for D (6 bases). Looked up from germline, CDR1 is LNHDA and CDR2 is SQIVND (reference sequence). Trimming removed 9 bases at V and 5 bases at J, with 17 bases between. The CDR3 is 13 residues long. This chain's CDR3 is CASSTGHFHEQYF. CDR3 coding DNA: TGTGCCAGCTCGACAGGACACTTCCACGAGCAGTACTTC.

This sequence joins TRBV15 and TRBJ1-2; 8 bases match TRBD1. CDR3 size: 13 residues. With V trimmed by 2 bases and J by 12 bases, 8 bases remained unmatched. Per germline, CDR1 LNHNV and CDR2 YYDKDF (reference sequence). CDR3 DNA sequence: TGTGCCACCAGCAGATTTGCAGGGGGCGGGCACACCTTC. It codes for CATSRFAGGGHTF.

A remark on this clonotype: A much larger clone sits a single nucleotide away, making a read error possible. J is TRBJ1-1 and V is TRBV3-1; D ambiguous. Germline CDR1 is LGHDT and CDR2 is YNNKEL (reference sequence). The ends were cut back, 1 base at V and 10 bases at J, with 10 bases in the middle. This CDR3 has 12 residues. The chain's CDR3 is CASSQGEVGAFF. The CDR3 region has the DNA TGTGCCAGCAGCCAAGGTGAGGTCGGAGCTTTCTTT.

The table lists this clonotype with a few counts. The rearrangement joins TRBV14 to TRBJ2-7; 9 bases match TRBD2. Germline trimming cut 1 base from V and 2 bases from J; bases unmatched to any gene: 3. Germline CDR1 reads SGHDN; CDR2 reads FVKESK. The CDR3 length is 15 residues. The CDR3 region is CASSQGLAVAYEQYF. The CDR3 coding sequence is TGTGCCAGCAGCCAAGGACTAGCGGTGGCCTACGAGCAGTACTTC.

This clonotype was counted at least ten times. The genes are TRBV12-3 or TRBV12-4 and TRBJ2-7, with D possibly TRBD1 on 5 matching bases. V was shortened by 11 bases and J by 3 bases, with 14 bases between the two germline ends. The CDR3 loop spans 12 amino acids. CDR3 protein: CASRPGHYEQYF. The CDR3 nucleotides are TGTGCCTCCCGACCAGGGCACTACGAGCAGTACTTC.

This clonotype was recorded a few times. This chain joins TRBV12-3 or TRBV12-4 and TRBJ2-7; D assignment may be TRBD1 or TRBD2 (5 bases each). The V and J ends lost 8 bases and 12 bases respectively, with 23 bases between them. CDR3 length: 13 amino acids. CDR3 sequence (DNA): TGTGCCAGCCGCCGGGACCGCGTGGAGCAGCCGTACTTC. Its translation: CASRRDRVEQPYF.

This clonotype was counted many times. The V gene is TRBV5-4, the J gene TRBJ2-3; D is unclear. The V end was cut by 2 bases, the J end by 7 bases, with 14 bases between. Germline V gene lookup returns CDR1 SGHNT and CDR2 YYREEE (reference sequence). The CDR3 has 14 amino acids. CDR3 region: CASSFRQSTNTQYF. CDR3 nucleotides: TGTGCCAGCAGCTTCCGGCAGAGCACGAATACGCAGTATTTT.

The chain combines TRBV30 with TRBJ1-3; D is unresolved. This CDR3 spans 16 amino acids. V dropped 2 bases and J dropped 0 bases, with 14 bases sitting between them. Germline CDR1 and CDR2: GTSNPN and SVGIG (reference sequence). This chain's CDR3 is CAWSSMGEYSGNTIYF. In DNA, the CDR3 is TGTGCCTGGAGTTCTATGGGCGAATACTCTGGAAACACCATATATTTT.

This rearrangement joins TRBV19 to TRBJ2-7, with 9 bases fitting TRBD2. V was pared by 6 bases and J by 3 bases, with 6 bases of the junction left unmatched. Germline CDR1 is LNHDA and CDR2 is SQIVND (reference sequence). The length of the CDR3 is 14 residues. CDR3 nucleotide sequence: TGTGCCAGTAGCCCGGGACTAGCAGACTACGAGCAGTACTTC. It yields the protein CASSPGLADYEQYF.

This clonotype was detected ten times or more. The rearrangement uses TRBV6-1 and TRBJ1-2, with TRBD1 as a possible D gene (6 bases). This CDR3 region has 14 residues. V was cut by 6 bases and J by 4 bases, with 15 bases left in between. The germline gives CDR1 MNHNS, CDR2 SASEGT. In nucleotides, the CDR3 is TGTGCCAGCAGGAAAGGGGGGCAAGGCTATGGCTACACCTTC. This encodes CASRKGGQGYGYTF.

The chain carries TRBV24-1 and TRBJ1-5; 8 positions agree with TRBD1. The CDR3 length is 15 residues. From germline, CDR1 is KGHDR and CDR2 SFDVKD. The ends lost 4 bases at V and 5 bases at J; junction bases unmatched: 6. As DNA, the CDR3 is TGTGCCACCAGTGACTCTGACAGGGGAGATCAGCCCCAGCATTTT. Protein product: CATSDSDRGDQPQHF.

This clonotype was seen repeatedly, ten times or more. The chain carries TRBV3-1 and TRBJ2-7; TRBD2 matches 8 bases. The CDR3 extends over 15 amino acids. Germline V gene data show CDR1 as LGHDT and CDR2 as YNNKEL (reference sequence). V was clipped by 2 bases and J by 0 bases; unmatched bases: 3. The CDR3 bases are TGTGCCAGCAGCCAAATAGCGGGAAACTCCTACGAGCAGTACTTC. It codes for CASSQIAGNSYEQYF.